This TCR beta chain is from a study of T cell responses to AZD1222 COVID-19 vaccine. With respect to this clone: Its antigen is not known.

Findings and limits, study-wide: Nearly half of spike-specific TCRs reportedly go after variant regions that carry no mutations. The sample set comprised mostly white British donors with more females, and clonal diversity was possibly underestimated.

The V gene end was trimmed by 4 bases and the J gene end by 2 bases; junction bases not matched to a gene: 7. This CDR3 contains 17 residues. Germline CDR1 and CDR2: SQVTM and ANQGSEA. Clones were read by immunoSEQ multiplex PCR, and TCRdb kept only the in-frame ones, dropping some. Of some 110,000 clones listed, 85% to 90% were seen once; the top ten hold around 3.3%. The sample was peripheral blood, taken on day 0 of AZD1222 vaccination. The receptor's source is an adult in good health. The chain joins TRBV29-1 to TRBJ2-6; 11 nucleotides align to TRBD1. CDR3 DNA sequence: TGCAGCGTTGTATGGGACAGGGGGTTGGCTGGGGCCAACGTCCTGACTTTC. As protein: CSVVWDRGLAGANVLTF.